This note documents a single T cell receptor beta chain sequence. Its target is not known. TCRdb reanalysed the reads using MiXCR and keeps one entry per CDR3 protein. The sample contains approximately 770,000 distinct CDR3 sequences, under 35% of which appear only once. The CDR3 is 15 amino acids. In germline, CDR1 is MNHNS, CDR2 SASEGT. The V segment lost 4 bases and the J segment 2 bases; nucleotides outside the gene matches: 5. The data originate from a study of T cell repertoires in cytomegalovirus infection. Looking at the study overall: As its CMV epitopes, the study selected recently identified HLA-C-restricted and well-studied HLA-B-restricted targets. Both a matching HLA type and CMV infection were indicated by public TCR beta signatures.

This receptor was obtained from a human donor in good health (CMV status not recorded). Some clones in this sample may be carry-over from other donors' samples. V usage is TRBV6-1 and J usage is TRBJ2-3; TRBD1 agrees at 8 bases. The source material was cultured CD8+ T cells from PBMCs, sampled from culture after CMV antigen stimulation. The CDR3 DNA reads as TGTGCCAGCAGTGGGGACAGGCCTATCACAGATACGCAGTATTTT. Its translation is CASSGDRPITDTQYF.